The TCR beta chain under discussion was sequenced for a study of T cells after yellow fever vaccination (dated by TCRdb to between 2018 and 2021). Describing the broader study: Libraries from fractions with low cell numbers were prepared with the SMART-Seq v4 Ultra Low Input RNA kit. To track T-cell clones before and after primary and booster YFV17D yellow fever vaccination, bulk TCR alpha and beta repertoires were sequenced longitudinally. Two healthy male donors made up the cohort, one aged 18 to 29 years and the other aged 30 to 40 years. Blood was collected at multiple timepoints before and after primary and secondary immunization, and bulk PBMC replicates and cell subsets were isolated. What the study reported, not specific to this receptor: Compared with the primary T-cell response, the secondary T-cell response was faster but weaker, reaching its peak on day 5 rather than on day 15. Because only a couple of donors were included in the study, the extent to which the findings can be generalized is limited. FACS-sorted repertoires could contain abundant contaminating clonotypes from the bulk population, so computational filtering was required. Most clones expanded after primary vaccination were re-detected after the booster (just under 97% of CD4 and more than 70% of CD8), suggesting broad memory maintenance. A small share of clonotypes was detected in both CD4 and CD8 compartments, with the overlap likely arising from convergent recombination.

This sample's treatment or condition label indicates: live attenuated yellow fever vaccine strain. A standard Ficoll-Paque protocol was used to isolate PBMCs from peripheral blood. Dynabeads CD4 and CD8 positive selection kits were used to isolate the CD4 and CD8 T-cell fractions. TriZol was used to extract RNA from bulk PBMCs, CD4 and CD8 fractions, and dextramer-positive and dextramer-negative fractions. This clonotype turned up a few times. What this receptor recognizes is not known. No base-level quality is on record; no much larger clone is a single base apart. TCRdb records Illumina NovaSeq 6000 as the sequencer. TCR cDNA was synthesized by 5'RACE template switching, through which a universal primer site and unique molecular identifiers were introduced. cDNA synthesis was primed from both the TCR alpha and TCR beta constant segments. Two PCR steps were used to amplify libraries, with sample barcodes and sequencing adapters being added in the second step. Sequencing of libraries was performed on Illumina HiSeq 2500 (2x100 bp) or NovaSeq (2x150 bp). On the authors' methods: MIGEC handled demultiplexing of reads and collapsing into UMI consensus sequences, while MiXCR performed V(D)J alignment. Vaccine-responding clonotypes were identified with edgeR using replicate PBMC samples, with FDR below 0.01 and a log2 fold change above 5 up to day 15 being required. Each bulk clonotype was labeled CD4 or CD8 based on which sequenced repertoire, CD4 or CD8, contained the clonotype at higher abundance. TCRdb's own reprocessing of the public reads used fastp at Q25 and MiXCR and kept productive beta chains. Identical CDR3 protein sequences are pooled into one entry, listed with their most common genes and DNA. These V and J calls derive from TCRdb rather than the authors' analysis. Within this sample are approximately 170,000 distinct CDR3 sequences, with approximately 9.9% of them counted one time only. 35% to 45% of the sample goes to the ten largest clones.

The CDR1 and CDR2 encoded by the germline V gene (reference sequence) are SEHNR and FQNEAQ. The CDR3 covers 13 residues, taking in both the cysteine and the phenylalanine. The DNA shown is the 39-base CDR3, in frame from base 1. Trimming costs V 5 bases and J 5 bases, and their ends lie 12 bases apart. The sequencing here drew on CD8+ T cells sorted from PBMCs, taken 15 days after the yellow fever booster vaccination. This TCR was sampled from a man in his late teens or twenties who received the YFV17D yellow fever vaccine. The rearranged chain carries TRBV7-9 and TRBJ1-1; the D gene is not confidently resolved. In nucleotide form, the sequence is TGTGCCAGCAGCCCACAACACGGGACTGAAGCTTTCTTT. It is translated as CASSPQHGTEAFF.